These 31 T cell receptor beta chains were all obtained from the same sample, sequenced in a study of type 1 regulatory T cells. TCRdb redid the calling of the reads with MiXCR, one entry per CDR3 protein. The sample carries about 65,000 distinct CDR3 sequences, around 49% recorded once. These receptors lack a known antigen. Sequencing was done on a sample of cultured non-Tr1 T cells, either the whole culture or a sorted T cell fraction (not recorded which). The receptors derive from a human donor in good health.

CDR3 sequence (DNA): TGCGCCAGCAGCGCCAGTCCCGGGACAGGGTCCACCATATATTTT. Amino acids: CASSASPGTGSTIYF. V usage is TRBV5-1 and J usage is TRBJ1-3, with 9 bases identical to TRBD1. The CDR3 is made up of 15 amino acids. The V segment lost 4 bases and the J segment 9 bases; nucleotides outside the gene matches: 11. CDR1 is SGHRS and CDR2 is YFSETQ in the germline V gene.

The V gene is TRBV2, the J gene TRBJ2-3; perhaps TRBD2 as D (6 bases). The CDR3 loop spans 14 amino acids. Trimming removed 4 bases at V and 0 bases at J, with 8 bases between. Looked up from germline, CDR1 is SNHLY and CDR2 is FYNNEI. In nucleotides, the CDR3 is TGTGCCAGCAGTGCGACTAGTAGCACAGATACGCAGTATTTT. Amino acid sequence: CASSATSSTDTQYF. Based on the CDR3 plus reference TRBV2 and TRBJ2-3, the full variable domain is EPEVTQTPSHQVTQMGQEVILRCVPISNHLYFYWYRQILGQKVEFLVSFYNNEISEKSEIFDDQFSVERPDGSNFTLKIRSTKLEDSAMYFCASSATSSTDTQYFGPGTRLTVL.

The chain couples TRBV11-3 to TRBJ2-1; TRBD2 is a possible D gene (7 bases). V was clipped by 5 bases and J by 6 bases, with 20 bases between them. The CDR3 runs to 16 residues. The germline V gene has CDR1 SGHNT and CDR2 YENEEA. The CDR3 spells CASSHPWGGGSNEQFF. The CDR3 DNA is TGTGCCAGCAGCCACCCGTGGGGCGGGGGCTCCAATGAGCAGTTCTTC.

Within the sample, this clonotype is medium-sized. The chain joins TRBV7-2 to TRBJ2-7; a weak D match, TRBD1 (5 bases). The CDR3 sequence is 15 residues long. V lost 1 base and J 4 bases, leaving 14 bases between the germline ends. The V gene's germline CDR1 is SGHTA and CDR2 FQGNSA. CDR3 sequence (DNA): TGTGCCAGCAGCTTAGGGGGCAGGGTATTGTACGAGCAGTACTTC. Protein product: CASSLGGRVLYEQYF.

This clonotype was observed a few times. The chain links TRBV5-5 to TRBJ1-6, with a tentative D call TRBD1 (5 bases). Germline loops: CDR1 SGHKS, CDR2 YYEKEE (reference sequence). This CDR3 has 15 residues. V lost 0 bases to trimming and J lost 9 bases, with 13 bases between them. CDR3 loop: CASSLDPGRGSPLHF. Written as DNA, the CDR3 is TGTGCCAGCAGCTTGGATCCGGGGCGGGGTTCACCCCTCCACTTT.

The rearrangement uses TRBV10-3 and TRBJ1-2; D is unclear. V lost 4 bases and J 1 base, leaving 10 bases between the germline ends. CDR3 length: 14 residues. The V gene's germline CDR1 is ENHRY and CDR2 SYGVKD. The CDR3 spells CAISGGRGNYGYTF. DNA for the CDR3: TGTGCCATCAGTGGCGGACGGGGTAACTATGGCTACACCTTC.

J is TRBJ2-5 and V is TRBV11-3; possibly TRBD1 for D (6 bases). The germline V gene encodes CDR1 SGHNT and CDR2 YENEEA. V lost 2 bases, J lost 4 bases, and 11 bases lay in between. The CDR3 is 14 residues long. CDR3 nucleotide sequence: TGTGCCAGCAGCTTATACAGGGACGGAGAGACCCAGTACTTC. Its translation is CASSLYRDGETQYF. Full variable domain (missing parts from reference TRBV11-3 and TRBJ2-5): EAGVVQSPRYKIIEKKQPVAFWCNPISGHNTLYWYLQNLGQGPELLIRYENEEAVDDSQLPKDRFSAERLKGVDSTLKIQPAELGDSAVYLCASSLYRDGETQYFGPGTRLLVL.

This clonotype has more than one count but fewer than ten. This chain uses TRBV7-8 with TRBJ1-2; D might be TRBD1 (5 bases). This CDR3 contains 13 residues. Germline CDR1 and CDR2: SGHVS and FQNEAQ. The V end was cut by 5 bases, the J end by 8 bases, with 15 bases between. CDR3 in amino acids: CASSPIRGQGYTF. CDR3 sequence (DNA): TGTGCCAGCAGCCCAATACGGGGCCAAGGCTACACCTTC.

This clonotype turned up a few times. The chain employs TRBV12-3 or TRBV12-4 and TRBJ1-2, with D maybe TRBD1 (5 bases). There are 13 residues in the CDR3. V was trimmed by 4 bases and J by 9 bases, leaving 15 bases between them. CDR3 nucleotides: TGTGCCAGCAGTTCCACCGGGACGTCGCGCTACACCTTC. Protein product: CASSSTGTSRYTF.

The chain combines TRBV20-1 with TRBJ1-1; D is ambiguous. Trimming cost V 3 bases and J 4 bases, with 15 bases left between them. Per the germline V gene, CDR1 is DFQATT and CDR2 is SNEGSKA (reference sequence). CDR3 length: 14 residues. The CDR3 DNA is TGCAGTGCTAGTTTTTCGCCTCCTACCACTGAAGCTTTCTTT. The encoded protein is CSASFSPPTTEAFF.

In its sample, this clonotype was seen a few times. This chain links TRBV5-1 with TRBJ1-5; D gene ambiguous. Germline lookup yields CDR1 SGHRS and CDR2 YFSETQ. The CDR3 covers 15 residues. V was cut by 3 bases and J by 6 bases, with 16 bases left in between. Here the CDR3 reads CASSYDGSQAQPQHF. The CDR3 DNA follows: TGCGCCAGCAGCTACGACGGAAGCCAAGCTCAGCCCCAGCATTTT.

The chain uses TRBV5-1 and TRBJ2-7, with 7 bases aligning to TRBD1. Germline CDR1 and CDR2: SGHRS and YFSETQ. Losses at the gene ends were 0 bases for V and 0 bases for J; bases not matched to a gene: 6. The CDR3 is 16 amino acids. In DNA form, the CDR3 reads TGCGCCAGCAGCTTGGGACAGGGCGGCAGCTCCTACGAGCAGTACTTC. Translation gives CASSLGQGGSSYEQYF.

The V call is TRBV5-1, the J call TRBJ2-1; TRBD1 matches 10 bases. CDR3 size: 15 residues. Germline trimming cut 4 bases from V and 7 bases from J; bases unmatched to any gene: 8. CDR1 is SGHRS, CDR2 YFSETQ, per germline. The CDR3 bases are TGCGCCAGCAGCGCACGACAGGGGGCTTTAAATGAGCAGTTCTTC. Its protein is CASSARQGALNEQFF.

This clonotype was observed once. The J gene is TRBJ2-3, the V gene TRBV19, with TRBD1 matching over 12 bases. Germline V gene lookup returns CDR1 LNHDA and CDR2 SQIVND (reference sequence). This CDR3 spans 16 amino acids. The trim removed 5 bases at V and 11 bases at J, leaving 14 bases unmatched. The CDR3 spells CASSAPGQGAWGMQYF. CDR3 DNA sequence: TGTGCCAGTAGTGCCCCGGGACAGGGGGCTTGGGGTATGCAGTATTTT.

There are a few counts of this clonotype. J is TRBJ1-2 and V is TRBV3-1, with D unclear. From germline, CDR1 is LGHDT and CDR2 YNNKEL (reference sequence). This CDR3 has 16 amino acids. V shed 3 bases and J shed 0 bases, with 14 bases lying between them. The CDR3 sequence: CASSHRPGSSNYGYTF. The CDR3 DNA reads TGTGCCAGCAGCCATCGACCTGGGTCGTCTAACTATGGCTACACCTTC.

This clonotype was observed a handful of times. This chain uses TRBV24-1 with TRBJ1-5, with D unclear. CDR3 length: 13 amino acids. Trimming took off 10 bases at V and 5 bases at J, with 14 bases between the two ends. Germline lookup yields CDR1 KGHDR and CDR2 SFDVKD. CDR3 region: CATSPNPYQPQHF. CDR3 nucleotide sequence: TGTGCCACGTCACCGAATCCTTATCAGCCCCAGCATTTT.

V is TRBV4-1 and J is TRBJ2-3, with 11 bases matching TRBD2. Trimming at V came to 1 base and at J to 0 bases, leaving 12 bases not matched to a gene. CDR1 and CDR2 (germline): MGHRA, YSYEKL. The CDR3 has 20 residues. The CDR3 sequence: CASSQVASGGRIQSTDTQYF. The CDR3 nucleotides are TGCGCCAGCAGCCAAGTGGCTAGCGGGGGGAGAATTCAGAGCACAGATACGCAGTATTTT.

A single count supports this clonotype. V gene TRBV2 combines with J gene TRBJ2-1; perhaps TRBD2 as D (6 bases). CDR1 is SNHLY, CDR2 FYNNEI, per germline. The ends were cut back, 7 bases at V and 5 bases at J, with 24 bases in the middle. The length of the CDR3 is 17 residues. The CDR3 loop reads CASNGGRQGRRDNEQFF. DNA of the CDR3: TGTGCCAGCAATGGGGGGAGGCAGGGCCGGCGCGACAATGAGCAGTTCTTC.

The V call is TRBV29-1, the J call TRBJ2-1; D is ambiguous. Germline CDR1 is SQVTM and CDR2 is ANQGSEA. This CDR3 has 11 amino acids. Trimming left V 5 bases short and J 9 bases short, with 11 bases between. The CDR3 spells CSVSPPREQFF. The CDR3 nucleotides are TGCAGCGTTAGCCCCCCCCGTGAGCAGTTCTTC.

The table lists this clonotype with a count of one. This chain uses TRBV24-1 with TRBJ2-3, with a tentative D call TRBD1 (5 bases). The CDR3 spans 14 residues. CDR1 is KGHDR, CDR2 SFDVKD, per germline. Trimming stripped 6 bases from V and 2 bases from J, with 11 bases between. In DNA form, the CDR3 reads TGTGCCACCAGTCCATGGGGCCTCACAGATACGCAGTATTTT. This encodes CATSPWGLTDTQYF.

The gene calls are TRBV12-3 or TRBV12-4 and TRBJ1-2; D gene unclear. The V and J ends lost 3 bases and 6 bases respectively, with 11 bases between them. The CDR3 has 13 residues. CDR3 loop: CASSFLGYDGYTF. The CDR3 DNA reads TGTGCCAGCAGTTTCTTGGGTTACGATGGCTACACCTTC.

The chain carries TRBV20-1 and TRBJ1-1; no definite D call. The CDR3 spans 11 residues. Germline loops: CDR1 DFQATT, CDR2 SNEGSKA (reference sequence). V was trimmed by 5 bases and J by 11 bases, leaving 15 bases between them. The CDR3 bases are TGCAGTGCTGGGGTCCAGGAGGTGGCTTTCTTT. This gives the protein CSAGVQEVAFF.

The chain links TRBV5-1 to TRBJ2-5; 7 nucleotides match TRBD1. The CDR3 is made up of 13 amino acids. Germline V gives CDR1 SGHRS, CDR2 YFSETQ. V gave up 1 base and J gave up 4 bases; unmatched junction bases: 1. The CDR3 is CASSLRQGETQYF. CDR3 nucleotide sequence: TGCGCCAGCAGCTTGAGACAGGGAGAGACCCAGTACTTC.

This clonotype was seen a single time. A much bigger clone sits one base away, suggesting this may be a read error. CDR3 amino acids: CASSLGGADTQYF. Here the CDR3 DNA reads TGTGCCAGCAGCTTAGGTGGGGCAGATACGCAGTATTTT. The chain employs TRBV7-9 and TRBJ2-3; D gene ambiguous. V was cut by 1 base and J by 4 bases, with 6 bases left in between. CDR3 length equals 13 residues. Germline V gene sequence: CDR1 SEHNR, CDR2 FQNEAQ (reference sequence).

This chain joins TRBV12-3 or TRBV12-4 and TRBJ1-4; 8 bases are shared with TRBD1. The CDR3 totals 14 residues. The trim removed 5 bases at V and 8 bases at J, leaving 7 bases unmatched. CDR3 loop: CASSTDRGNEKLFF. CDR3 in DNA: TGTGCCAGCAGTACAGACAGGGGCAACGAAAAACTGTTTTTT.

The chain has TRBV5-1 and TRBJ2-5, with 9 bases fitting TRBD1. The germline V gene has CDR1 SGHRS and CDR2 YFSETQ. With V trimmed by 2 bases and J by 5 bases, 4 bases remained unmatched. The CDR3 runs 14 residues. CDR3 region: CASSLQGAEETQYF. The CDR3 coding sequence is TGCGCCAGCAGCTTACAGGGGGCGGAGGAGACCCAGTACTTC. Full variable domain (outside the CDR3, taken from reference TRBV5-1 and TRBJ2-5): KAGVTQTPRYLIKTRGQQVTLSCSPISGHRSVSWYQQTPGQGLQFLFEYFSETQRNKGNFPGRFSGRQFSNSRSEMNVSTLELGDSALYLCASSLQGAEETQYFGPGTRLLVL.

J is TRBJ1-1 and V is TRBV20-1; perhaps TRBD1 as D (6 bases). Trimming stripped 6 bases from V and 2 bases from J, with 13 bases between. This CDR3 region has 13 residues. CDR1 and CDR2 from the germline V gene are DFQATT and SNEGSKA (reference sequence). CDR3 in amino acids: CSAPPGQNTEAFF. CDR3 coding DNA: TGCAGTGCACCGCCGGGACAAAACACTGAAGCTTTCTTT.

This clonotype was seen a handful of times. The chain couples TRBV7-9 to TRBJ2-1, with 15 positions matching TRBD2. The CDR3 has 20 amino acids. With 5 bases clipped from V and 0 bases from J, the junction kept 11 bases outside the gene matches. Germline V gene lookup returns CDR1 SEHNR and CDR2 FQNEAQ (reference sequence). In nucleotides, the CDR3 is TGTGCCAGCAGCCCCCCACCGGGACTAGCGGGGGGAAACTCCTACAATGAGCAGTTCTTC. It is translated as CASSPPPGLAGGNSYNEQFF.

The chain links TRBV5-1 to TRBJ1-3, with D uncertain. The CDR3 covers 14 residues. V lost 1 base and J 9 bases, leaving 14 bases between the germline ends. Per the germline V gene, CDR1 is SGHRS and CDR2 is YFSETQ. Here the CDR3 reads CASSLYADGGTIYF. The CDR3 nucleotides read TGCGCCAGCAGCTTGTATGCCGATGGAGGCACCATATATTTT.

In DNA, the CDR3 is TGTGCCAGCAGCCCAGAGCCCGGGACAGGGGCCAAGCAGTACTTC. This encodes CASSPEPGTGAKQYF. The chain employs TRBV7-2 and TRBJ2-7; TRBD1 matches 10 bases. Germline V gene lookup returns CDR1 SGHTA and CDR2 FQGNSA. CDR3 length: 15 residues. The V gene end was trimmed by 5 bases and the J gene end by 8 bases; junction bases not matched to a gene: 12.

V usage is TRBV6-2 or TRBV6-3 and J usage is TRBJ1-6; TRBD1 matches 8 bases. The CDR3 has 18 amino acids. Per germline, CDR1 MNHEY and CDR2 SVGEGT. V shed 6 bases and J 6 bases; nucleotides not matched to a gene: 16. CDR3 DNA: TGTGCCAGCAGCGACCAGGGGGCGCAAGGAGGGGGTAATTCACCCCTCCACTTT. Translating it yields CASSDQGAQGGGNSPLHF.